This T cell receptor (beta chain) was recovered during a study of cytotoxic CD8 clonotypes in ibrutinib-treated CLL. Study-wide background: There were about 10 relapsed/refractory patients and around 15 treatment-naive patients, and roughly 18 were IGHV unmutated.

Profiled with immunoSEQ multiplex PCR; TCRdb holds only in-frame clones, not every one. This table has 250,000 to 350,000 clones, 60% to 80% appearing once. The length of the CDR3 is 16 residues. Germline V gives CDR1 SGHAT, CDR2 FQDESV (reference sequence). With V trimmed by 5 bases and J by 0 bases, 6 bases remained unmatched. To note about this clone: Its antigen is currently unknown.

Study findings and constraints: The public clonotypes identified were infrequent and showed contraction or stability on treatment. Baseline-level clonality went beyond age-matched healthy donors and moved in step with circulating CD8+ T-cell counts.

The source was PBMCs, collected at disease progression, from a patient treated with ibrutinib. The chain joins TRBV11-1 to TRBJ2-3; 9 positions agree with TRBD1. The source is a human donor with chronic lymphocytic leukemia. The CDR3 DNA sequence: TGTGCCAGCAGCCTCTGGACAGGGGACAGCACAGATACGCAGTATTTT. Translation gives CASSLWTGDSTDTQYF.